This T cell receptor beta chain is from a study of blood T cell repertoires in COVID-19. About the study: COVID-19 samples collected from the United States, Italy and Spain covered acute and convalescent phases. The cDNA or gDNA used as material had been derived from T cells, B-cell-depleted T cells, or PBMCs.

Original analysis: Reference gene primers were amplified, and this amplification served to estimate nucleated cell counts. TCRdb's copy holds only in-frame clones and misses some; the assay was immunoSEQ multiplex PCR. Clone size and V and J calls were adopted from that table, with D and trimming inferred from the DNA. The sample yields around 400,000 clones, approximately 87% seen once. The CDR3 runs to 13 residues. In germline, CDR1 is SGHNT, CDR2 YYREEE (reference sequence). Trimming took off 0 bases at V and 2 bases at J, with 6 bases between the two ends. The chain joins TRBV5-4 to TRBJ2-7; TRBD2 might be the D (5 bases). Material for sequencing was peripheral blood. This clonotype was sampled from an older woman with COVID-19, enrolled during active disease. CDR3 sequence: CASSLDGAYEQYF. The CDR3, as DNA: TGTGCCAGCAGCTTGGACGGGGCCTACGAGCAGTACTTC.